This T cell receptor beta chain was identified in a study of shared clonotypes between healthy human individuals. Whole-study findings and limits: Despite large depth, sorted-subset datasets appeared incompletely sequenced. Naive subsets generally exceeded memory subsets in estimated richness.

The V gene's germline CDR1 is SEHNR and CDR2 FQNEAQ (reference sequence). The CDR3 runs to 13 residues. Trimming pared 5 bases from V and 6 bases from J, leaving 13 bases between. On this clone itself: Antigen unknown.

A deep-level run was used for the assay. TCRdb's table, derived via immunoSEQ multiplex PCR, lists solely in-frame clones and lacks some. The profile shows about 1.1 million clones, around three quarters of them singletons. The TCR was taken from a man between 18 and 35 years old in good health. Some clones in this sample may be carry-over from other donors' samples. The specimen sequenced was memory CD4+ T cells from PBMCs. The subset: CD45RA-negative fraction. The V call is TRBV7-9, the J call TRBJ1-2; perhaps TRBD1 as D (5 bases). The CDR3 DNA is TGTGCCAGCAGCCAGGGTTGGGGAGATGGCTACACCTTC. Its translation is CASSQGWGDGYTF.